The subject of this entry is one T cell receptor beta chain. This sample stems from a study of shared clonotypes between healthy human individuals. The CDR3 is 14 amino acids. The germline CDR1 and CDR2 sequences are SGDLS and YYNGEE. V dropped 3 bases and J dropped 1 base, with 9 bases sitting between them. The repertoire was sequenced with immunoSEQ multiplex PCR; TCRdb's copy has only in-frame clones and lacks some. The table includes around 1 million clones, 60% to 85% detected once. This clonotype was sampled from a man aged 18 to 29 in good health. Input material: memory CD4+ T cells sorted from blood. Subset defined: CD45RA-negative fraction. The chain couples TRBV9 to TRBJ2-3; possibly TRBD2 for D (6 bases). This CDR3 is CASSGGEGTDTQYF. CDR3 DNA sequence: TGTGCCAGCAGCGGGGGGGAAGGCACAGATACGCAGTATTTT.